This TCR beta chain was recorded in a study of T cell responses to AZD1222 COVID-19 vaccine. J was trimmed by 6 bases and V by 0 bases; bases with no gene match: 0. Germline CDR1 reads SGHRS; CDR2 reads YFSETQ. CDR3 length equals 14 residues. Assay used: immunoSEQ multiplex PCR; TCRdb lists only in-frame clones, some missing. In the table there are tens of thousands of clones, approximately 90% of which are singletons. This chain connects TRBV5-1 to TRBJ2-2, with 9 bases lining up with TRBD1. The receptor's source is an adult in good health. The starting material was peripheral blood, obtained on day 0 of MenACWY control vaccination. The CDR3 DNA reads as TGCGCCAGCAGCTTGGGGACAGGGGCCGGGGAGCTGTTTTTT. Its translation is CASSLGTGAGELFF.